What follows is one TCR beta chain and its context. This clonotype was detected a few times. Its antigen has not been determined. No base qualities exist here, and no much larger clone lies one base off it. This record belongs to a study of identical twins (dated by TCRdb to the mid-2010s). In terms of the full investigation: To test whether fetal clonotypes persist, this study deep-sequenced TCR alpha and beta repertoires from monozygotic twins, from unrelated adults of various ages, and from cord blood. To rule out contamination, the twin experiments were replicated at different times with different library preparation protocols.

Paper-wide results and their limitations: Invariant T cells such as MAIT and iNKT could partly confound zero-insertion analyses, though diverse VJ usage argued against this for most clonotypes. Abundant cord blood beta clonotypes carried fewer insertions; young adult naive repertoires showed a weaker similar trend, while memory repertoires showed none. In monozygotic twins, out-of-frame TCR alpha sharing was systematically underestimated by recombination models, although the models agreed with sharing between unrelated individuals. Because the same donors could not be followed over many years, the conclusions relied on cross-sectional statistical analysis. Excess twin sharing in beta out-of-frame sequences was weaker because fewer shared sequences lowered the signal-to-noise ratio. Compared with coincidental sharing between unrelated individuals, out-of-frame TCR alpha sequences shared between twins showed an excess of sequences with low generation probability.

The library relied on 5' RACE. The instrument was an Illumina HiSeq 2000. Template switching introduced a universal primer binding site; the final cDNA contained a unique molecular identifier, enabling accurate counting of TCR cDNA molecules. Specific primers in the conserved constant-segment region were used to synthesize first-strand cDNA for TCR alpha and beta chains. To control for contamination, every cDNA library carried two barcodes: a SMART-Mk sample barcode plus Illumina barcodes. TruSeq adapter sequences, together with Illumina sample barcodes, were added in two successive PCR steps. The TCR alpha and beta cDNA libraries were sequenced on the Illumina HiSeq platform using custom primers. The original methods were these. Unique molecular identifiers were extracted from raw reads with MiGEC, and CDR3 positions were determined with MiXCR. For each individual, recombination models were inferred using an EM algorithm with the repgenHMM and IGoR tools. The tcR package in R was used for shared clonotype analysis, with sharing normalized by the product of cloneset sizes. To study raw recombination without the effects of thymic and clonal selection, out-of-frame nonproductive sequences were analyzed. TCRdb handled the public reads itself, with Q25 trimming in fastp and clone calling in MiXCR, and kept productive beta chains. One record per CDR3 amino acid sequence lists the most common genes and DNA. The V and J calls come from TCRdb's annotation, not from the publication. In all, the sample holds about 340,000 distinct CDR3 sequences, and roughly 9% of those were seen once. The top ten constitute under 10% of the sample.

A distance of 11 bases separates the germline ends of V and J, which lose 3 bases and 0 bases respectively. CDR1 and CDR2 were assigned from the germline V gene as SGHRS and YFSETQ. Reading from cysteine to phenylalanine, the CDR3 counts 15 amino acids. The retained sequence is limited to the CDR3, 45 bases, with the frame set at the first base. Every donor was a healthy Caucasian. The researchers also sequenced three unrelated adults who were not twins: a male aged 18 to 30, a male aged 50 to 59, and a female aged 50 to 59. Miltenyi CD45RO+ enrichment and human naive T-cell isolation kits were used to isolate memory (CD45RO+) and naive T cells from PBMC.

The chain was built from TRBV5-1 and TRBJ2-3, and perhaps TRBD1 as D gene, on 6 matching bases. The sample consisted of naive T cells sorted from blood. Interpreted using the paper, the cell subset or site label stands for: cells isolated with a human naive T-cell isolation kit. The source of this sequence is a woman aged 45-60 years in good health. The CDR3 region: CASSSGQPSTDTQYF. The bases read TGCGCCAGCAGCTCAGGACAGCCAAGCACAGATACGCAGTATTTT.